The sequence of this T cell receptor beta chain was determined in a study of technical replicates of blood from a handful of donors. Germline V lookup: CDR1 ENHRY, CDR2 SYGVKD. V was shortened by 4 bases and J by 8 bases, with 14 bases between the two germline ends. CDR3 length: 13 amino acids. Sequencing was performed with immunoSEQ multiplex PCR; in TCRdb, only in-frame clones are kept and a portion is missing. The repertoire consists of 55,000 to 85,000 clones, with approximately 96% occurring once and the leading ten covering 0.21%. The chain has TRBV10-3 and TRBJ1-2; maybe TRBD1 (6 bases). The origin of this receptor is a human donor in good health. Sequenced material: T cells isolated from PBMCs. This chain's CDR3 is CAISGMAGEGYTF. The CDR3 nucleotides read TGTGCCATCAGTGGAATGGCAGGGGAAGGCTACACCTTC.